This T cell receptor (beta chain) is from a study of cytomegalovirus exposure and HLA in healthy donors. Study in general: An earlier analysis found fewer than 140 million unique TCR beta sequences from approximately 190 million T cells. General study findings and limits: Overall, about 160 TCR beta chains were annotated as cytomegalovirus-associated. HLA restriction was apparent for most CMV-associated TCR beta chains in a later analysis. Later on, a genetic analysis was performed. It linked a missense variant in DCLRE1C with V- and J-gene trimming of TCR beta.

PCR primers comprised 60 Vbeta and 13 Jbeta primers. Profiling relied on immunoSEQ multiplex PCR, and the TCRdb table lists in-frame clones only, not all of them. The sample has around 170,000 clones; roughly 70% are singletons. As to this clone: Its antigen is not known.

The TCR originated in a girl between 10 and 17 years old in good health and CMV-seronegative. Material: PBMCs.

CDR3 sequence: CATQLAGGIQETQYF. The CDR3 nucleotides are TGCGCCACGCAACTAGCGGGGGGAATCCAAGAGACCCAGTACTTC. The J gene is TRBJ2-5, the V gene TRBV5-1; 12 positions match TRBD2. The CDR3 consists of 15 residues. The V segment lost 9 bases and the J segment 1 base; nucleotides outside the gene matches: 7. The germline CDR1 and CDR2 sequences are SGHRS and YFSETQ.